This T cell receptor (beta chain) was profiled in a study of T-cell memory formation after mild COVID-19. Study-wide results and caveats: The finding that pre-infection memory included some responding clones suggested that cross-reactive memory joined. Contracting clones, day 15 to 85, had balanced CD4/CD8, and later expanders favored CD4+.

cDNA libraries for TCR alpha and TCR beta, carrying sample barcodes and UMIs, came from 5'RACE with constant-segment primers. Each CDR3 protein is one row after TCRdb ran MiXCR on the 5' RACE reads. The table shows about 300,000 distinct CDR3 sequences, with approximately 19% occurring only once. About this clonotype itself: Its matching antigen is unknown.

This CDR3 is built from 16 residues. The junction had 10 bases not matched to a gene; V was cut back by 5 bases and J by 2 bases. The germline V gene encodes CDR1 SGHTA and CDR2 FQGNSA. Sequenced: PBMCs or a T cell subset sorted from them (not recorded which). This TCR was sampled from a young man who had mild COVID-19 (a few samples of this study predate the infection). Cell type and time point are not known. The J gene is TRBJ2-3, the V gene TRBV7-2; TRBD2 matches at 7 bases. CDR3 in amino acids: CASSPLRAGFTDTQYF. In DNA form, the CDR3 reads TGTGCCAGCAGCCCACTCCGAGCGGGGTTCACAGATACGCAGTATTTT.